The TCR beta chain described here comes from a study of CD8 T cells in Susac syndrome. An amount of RNA that ranged from roughly 0.5 to 1 ug was reverse transcribed with random hexamers. Multiplex PCR with immunoSEQ amplified the TCR beta CDR3 across 54 Vbeta and 13 Jbeta. TCRdb recomputed calls from the immunoSEQ multiplex PCR reads with MiXCR, one row per CDR3 protein. Counted here are fewer than 200,000 distinct CDR3 sequences, more than 85% occurring once; the ten biggest clones make up 0.075% to 0.095%. In germline, CDR1 is SGHNT, CDR2 YYREEE (reference sequence). This CDR3 spans 16 amino acids. V lost 3 bases, J lost 3 bases, and 9 bases stayed unmatched. In blood CD8+ and CD4+ T cells, TCR beta underwent sequencing. FACS enriched CD8+ TEMRA cells, while bulk CD8+ and CD4+ were negatively isolated.

V is TRBV5-4 and J is TRBJ2-3, with TRBD1 matching 8 bases. The origin of this receptor is a human donor with Susac syndrome. Sample: CD4+ T cells from PBMCs. The CDR3 sequence: CASSSRTGRGTDTQYF. CDR3 bases: TGTGCCAGCAGCTCTCGGACAGGGCGTGGTACAGATACGCAGTATTTT.